Listed here is a single T cell receptor (beta chain). What it binds is unknown. The sample is drawn from a study of beta chain features in type 1 diabetes. Expressed TCRB transcripts were sequenced because the isolated RNA had all been reverse transcribed beforehand. The repertoire was sequenced with immunoSEQ multiplex PCR; TCRdb's copy has only in-frame clones and lacks some. The repertoire holds about 900,000 clones, roughly 15% seen once, with around 0.02% in the top ten. CDR1 and CDR2 from the germline V gene are ENHRY and SYGVKD. V lost 4 bases and J 6 bases, leaving 24 bases between the germline ends. The CDR3 is 17 amino acids. Overall study findings and caveats: More deletions and fewer insertions at VDJ junctions were found in patients with type 1 diabetes.

The sequence was obtained from a woman between 18 and 29 years old in good health. V is TRBV10-3 and J is TRBJ1-2; tentative D call: TRBD1 (5 bases). The sequenced sample was naive CD4+ T cells from blood. In DNA form, the CDR3 reads TGTGCCATCAGTGTTCGGCCAGGGAAAGCCCCCGCGGATGGCTACACCTTC. Translation: CAISVRPGKAPADGYTF.